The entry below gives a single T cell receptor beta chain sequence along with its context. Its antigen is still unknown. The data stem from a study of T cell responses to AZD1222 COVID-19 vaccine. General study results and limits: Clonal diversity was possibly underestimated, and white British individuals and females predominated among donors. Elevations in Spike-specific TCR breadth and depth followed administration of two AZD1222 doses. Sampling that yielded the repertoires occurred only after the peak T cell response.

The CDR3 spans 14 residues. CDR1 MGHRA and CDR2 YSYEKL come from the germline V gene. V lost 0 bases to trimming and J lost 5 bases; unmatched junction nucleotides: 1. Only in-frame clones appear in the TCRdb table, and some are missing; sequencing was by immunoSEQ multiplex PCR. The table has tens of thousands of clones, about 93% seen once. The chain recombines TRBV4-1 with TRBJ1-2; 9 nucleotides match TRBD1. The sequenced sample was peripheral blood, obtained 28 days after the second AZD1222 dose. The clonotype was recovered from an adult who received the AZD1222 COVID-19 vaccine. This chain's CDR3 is CASSQEDRGYGYTF. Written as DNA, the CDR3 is TGCGCCAGCAGCCAAGAGGACAGGGGATATGGCTACACCTTC.